This T cell receptor beta chain was profiled in a study of T cell responses to AZD1222 COVID-19 vaccine. Clones were read by immunoSEQ multiplex PCR, and TCRdb kept only the in-frame ones, dropping some. This table holds about 170,000 clones, about 92% found once. With 5 bases clipped from V and 7 bases from J, the junction kept 4 bases outside the gene matches. CDR1 is ENHRY, CDR2 SYGVKD, per germline. The CDR3 covers 13 residues. The receptor was derived from an adult in good health. The chain has TRBV10-3 and TRBJ1-5, with TRBD1 matching 8 bases. The sequencing here drew on peripheral blood, taken on day 0 of AZD1222 vaccination. The CDR3 reads CAISSTGEQPQHF. In DNA form, the CDR3 reads TGTGCCATCAGTTCGACAGGGGAACAGCCCCAGCATTTT.